The 9 T cell receptor beta chains in this list originate from one sample, sequenced in a study of shared T cell receptors in the human thymus. The data were produced by immunoSEQ multiplex PCR, yet TCRdb's version contains in-frame clones alone and is incomplete. The sample lists about 730,000 clones, approximately 83% occurring once. These data were likewise used in another study, on human thymus T cells.

The sample consisted of thymocytes. The receptors stem from a girl in the first two years of life with a congenital heart defect.

The J gene is TRBJ2-2, the V gene TRBV9; 9 nucleotides match TRBD2. CDR1 and CDR2 from the germline V gene are SGDLS and YYNGEE. V was pared by 4 bases and J by 0 bases, with 7 bases of the junction left unmatched. This CDR3 is 17 amino acids long. The chain's CDR3 is CASSSSSGVPNTGELFF. The CDR3 DNA reads as TGTGCCAGCAGCTCTTCTAGCGGGGTTCCGAACACCGGGGAGCTGTTTTTT. The whole variable domain, filled in from reference TRBV9 and TRBJ2-2, reads DSGVTQTPKHLITATGQRVTLRCSPRSGDLSVYWYQQSLDQGLQFLIQYYNGEERAKGNILERFSAQQFPDLHSELNLSSLELGDSALYFCASSSSSGVPNTGELFFGEGSRLTVL.

This clone was counted once. This rearrangement joins TRBV23-1 to TRBJ2-7; TRBD2 is a possible D gene (7 bases). TRBV23-1 carries the ORF label, with uncertain function. This CDR3 has 15 amino acids. Trimming shortened V by 7 bases and J by 5 bases, and 21 bases separated the two germline ends. DNA of the CDR3: TGCGCCAGCACCCGGAGGGGGAGGGGGGAGGACGAGCAGTACTTC. Amino acids: CASTRRGRGEDEQYF.

CDR3 region: CASSQAGTGKQYF. The CDR3 nucleotides read TGTGCCAGCAGCCAAGCCGGGACAGGGAAGCAGTACTTC. The V and J genes are TRBV7-2 and TRBJ2-7, with 9 nucleotides matching TRBD1. V shed 5 bases and J 8 bases; nucleotides not matched to a gene: 7. The germline V gene encodes CDR1 SGHTA and CDR2 FQGNSA. This CDR3 spans 13 amino acids. Full variable domain (rest looked up from reference TRBV7-2 and TRBJ2-7): GAGVSQSPSNKVTEKGKDVELRCDPISGHTALYWYRQSLGQGLEFLIYFQGNSAPDKSGLPSDRFSAERTGGSVSTLTIQRTQQEDSAVYLCASSQAGTGKQYFGPGTRLTVT.

The chain employs TRBV5-8 and TRBJ1-5, with D unresolved. With 3 bases removed from V and 3 bases from J, the gap between germline ends came to 7 bases. CDR1 and CDR2 from the germline V gene are SGHTS and YDEGEE. The length of the CDR3 is 13 residues. CDR3 DNA sequence: TGTGCCAGCAGCTCCTTAGCCAATCAGCCCCAGCATTTT. This codes for CASSSLANQPQHF. The full variable domain, with the rest looked up from reference TRBV5-8 and TRBJ1-5, is EAGVTQSPTHLIKTRGQQATLRCSPISGHTSVYWYQQALGLGLQFLLWYDEGEERNRGNFPPRFSGRQFPNYSSELNVNALELEDSALYLCASSSLANQPQHFGDGTRLSIL.

In this sample, this clone turned up a few times. V and J are TRBV11-2 and TRBJ1-6; 7 bases match TRBD1. The CDR3 spans 15 residues. The germline CDR1 and CDR2 sequences are SGHAT and FQNNGV. V dropped 5 bases and J dropped 9; count of bases not matched to a gene: 10. DNA for the CDR3: TGTGCCAGCAGCCCACAGACAGGGAGAGGTTCACCCCTCCACTTT. Protein: CASSPQTGRGSPLHF. Variable domain in full (rest from reference TRBV11-2 and TRBJ1-6): EAGVAQSPRYKIIEKRQSVAFWCNPISGHATLYWYQQILGQGPKLLIQFQNNGVVDDSQLPKDRFSAERLKGVDSTLKIQPAKLEDSAVYLCASSPQTGRGSPLHFGNGTRLTVT.

This rearrangement joins TRBV6-1 to TRBJ1-2; D gene unclear. The CDR3 runs 12 residues. Germline CDR1 and CDR2: MNHNS and SASEGT. V lost 5 bases and J 5 bases, leaving 9 bases between the germline ends. CDR3 sequence: CASSNQAYGYTF. For the CDR3, the DNA is TGTGCCAGCAGTAACCAGGCATATGGCTACACCTTC.

CDR3 DNA sequence: TGTGCCACCTTAACAGGGGGAGGCTACGAGCAGTACTTC. As protein: CATLTGGGYEQYF. V is TRBV2 and J is TRBJ2-7, with 8 bases aligning to TRBD1. The junction had 8 bases not matched to a gene; V was cut back by 10 bases and J by 3 bases. The CDR3 runs 13 residues. CDR1 and CDR2 (germline): SNHLY, FYNNEI.

The chain couples TRBV21-1 to TRBJ2-7; TRBD2 is the table's D call and was not checked against the DNA. TRBV21-1 is shown as a pseudogene. The CDR3 contains 14 residues. This CDR3 reads CASARLAGADEQYF. The CDR3 DNA reads TGTGCCAGCGCCCGACTAGCGGGGGCCGACGAGCAGTACTTC.

The chain uses TRBV6-6 and TRBJ1-6; 7 nucleotides agree with TRBD1. This CDR3 has 14 amino acids. V lost 6 bases, J lost 11 bases, and 10 bases stayed unmatched. Germline V gene lookup returns CDR1 MNHNY and CDR2 SVGAGI (reference sequence). CDR3 residues: CASRPGTAITPLHF. The CDR3 nucleotides are TGTGCCAGCAGACCCGGGACAGCCATAACACCCCTCCACTTT.